This T cell receptor (beta chain) was recovered during a study of T cell repertoires in cytomegalovirus infection. This clonotype was counted between two and nine times. This CDR3 is built from 14 residues. V shed 1 base and J shed 7 bases, with 11 bases lying between them. Per germline, CDR1 MNHNY and CDR2 SVGAGI (reference sequence). TCRdb processed the reads anew with MiXCR; each CDR3 protein has one entry. The sample carries a few hundred thousand distinct CDR3 sequences, around 27% recorded once. This rearrangement joins TRBV6-6 to TRBJ2-1; D is perhaps TRBD1 or TRBD2 (5 bases each). The sequence came from a human donor in good health (CMV status not recorded). Some clones in this sample may be carry-over from other donors' samples. Sequencing was done on a sample of PBMCs. This CDR3 reads CASSYYRGPNEQFF. In DNA, the CDR3 is TGTGCCAGCAGTTACTATCGGGGACCAAATGAGCAGTTCTTC.